This T cell receptor beta chain was sequenced in a study of T-cell reconstitution after alpha-beta-depleted transplantation in children. Preparing the TCRbeta library involved the use of unique molecular identifiers. TCRdb reprocessed the PCR reads with MiXCR, giving one entry per CDR3 protein. Altogether 500,000 or so distinct CDR3 sequences are present, 30% to 35% being singletons, with the ten largest covering 2% to 2.5%. This clonotype came up a few times. The CDR3 runs to 15 residues. V lost 2 bases and J lost 4, with 14 bases in between. Per the germline V gene, CDR1 is SGHDT and CDR2 is YYEEEE.

This rearrangement joins TRBV5-6 to TRBJ2-3; D unresolved. This specimen was PBMCs from the stem cell graft donor, taken from the stem cell graft. The source is a human donor who donated a stem cell graft to a child with aplastic anemia. In nucleotides, the CDR3 is TGTGCCAGCAGCTTTGGTCCATATATCTCAGATACGCAGTATTTT. Translated, it gives CASSFGPYISDTQYF.